This TCR beta chain was recovered during a study of sequential checkpoint blockade in melanoma. Treatment specified: randomized to nivolumab then ipilimumab (arm A) or the reverse (arm B). Trimming removed 2 bases from V and 2 bases from J; junction bases left unmatched: 8. In germline, CDR1 is MDHEN, CDR2 SYDVKM. The CDR3 has 16 amino acids. Only in-frame clones appear in the TCRdb table, and some are missing; sequencing was by immunoSEQ multiplex PCR. In the table there are around 12,000 clones, about 61% of which are singletons. This clone has just a few counts. This clonotype was obtained from a human donor with melanoma. The chain links TRBV28 to TRBJ1-2, with 7 bases identical to TRBD1. The sequenced sample was CD8+ T cells sorted from blood (inferred from file names), obtained from a patient given nivolumab and ipilimumab in sequence. The CDR3 nucleotides read TGTGCCAGCAGTTTAGGGGCCGGGACAGCAAACTATGGCTACACCTTC. Residues: CASSLGAGTANYGYTF.